One and the same sample provided the 7 T cell receptor beta chains below, sequenced in a study of T cells in Graves' hyperthyroidism and ophthalmopathy. Amplified regions were TCR beta CDR3 sequences from RNA transcripts. An initial round of RT-PCR targeting the TCR CDR3 relied on the HTBI primer set. TCRdb processed the multiplex PCR reads anew with MiXCR; each CDR3 protein has one entry. This sample has around 300,000 distinct CDR3 sequences, with around a quarter found just once. Sequenced: blood. The receptors originated from a man between 35 and 55 years old with Graves' hyperthyroidism that later progressed to Graves' ophthalmopathy.

This clonotype was seen many times. The chain combines TRBV4-1 with TRBJ1-3; possibly TRBD1 for D (5 bases). This CDR3 is built from 15 residues. CDR1 and CDR2 (germline): MGHRA, YSYEKL. Trimming shortened V by 4 bases and J by 0 bases, and 10 bases separated the two germline ends. The DNA of the CDR3 is TGCGCCAGCAGCCGGGACCGAAACTCTGGAAACACCATATATTTT. Translation: CASSRDRNSGNTIYF.

This clonotype has a count of ten or more. The CDR3 DNA is TGTGCCAGTAGAAGCAGGGGAGGCCAGCCCCAGCATTTT. This gives the protein CASRSRGGQPQHF. The chain has TRBV19 and TRBJ1-5; D is possibly TRBD1 (6 bases). Trimming removed 6 bases at V and 7 bases at J, with 13 bases between. Germline lookup yields CDR1 LNHDA and CDR2 SQIVND (reference sequence). This CDR3 spans 13 amino acids. Full variable domain (missing parts from reference TRBV19 and TRBJ1-5): DGGITQSPKYLFRKEGQNVTLSCEQNLNHDAMYWYRQDPGQGLRLIYYSQIVNDFQKGDIAEGYSVSREKKESFPLTVTSAQKNPTAFYLCASRSRGGQPQHFGDGTRLSIL.

The V and J genes are TRBV12-3 or TRBV12-4 and TRBJ1-5, with D tentatively TRBD1 (6 bases). Trimming took off 4 bases at V and 5 bases at J, with 15 bases between the two ends. The CDR3 runs to 15 residues. CDR3 DNA: TGTGCCAGCAGTTCCGTGGCAGGGGAATATCAGCCCCAGCATTTT. Translated: CASSSVAGEYQPQHF.

This clonotype was seen at least ten times. This chain connects TRBV28 to TRBJ2-7; the D gene could be TRBD1 or TRBD2 (5 bases each). CDR1 MDHEN and CDR2 SYDVKM come from the germline V gene. This CDR3 comprises 13 residues. V was clipped by 2 bases and J by 10 bases, with 15 bases between them. CDR3 nucleotide sequence: TGTGCCAGCAGTTTACCCCTTTCCGGGGCCCAGTACTTC. It specifies CASSLPLSGAQYF.

This clonotype was detected many times. The chain couples TRBV3-1 to TRBJ2-7; D may be TRBD1 or TRBD2 (6 bases each). The CDR3 sequence is 16 residues long. V was shortened by 4 bases and J by 2 bases, with 18 bases between the two germline ends. Per the germline V gene, CDR1 is LGHDT and CDR2 is YNNKEL (reference sequence). CDR3: CASSPGGLKTAYEQYF. CDR3 bases: TGTGCCAGCAGCCCCGGGGGCCTCAAAACCGCCTACGAGCAGTACTTC.

The CDR3 loop reads CASSYGPEGRAYF. The CDR3 region has the DNA TGTGCCAGCAGTTATGGCCCAGAGGGCCGGGCGTACTTC. This chain links TRBV6-2 or TRBV6-3 with TRBJ2-7; TRBD2 might be the D (5 bases). The CDR3 runs to 13 residues. The ends were cut back, 3 bases at V and 12 bases at J, with 18 bases in the middle. In germline, CDR1 is MNHEY, CDR2 SVGEGT.

This clonotype was seen ten or more times. The V gene is TRBV20-1, the J gene TRBJ1-5; D may be TRBD1 (6 bases). Per the germline V gene, CDR1 is DFQATT and CDR2 is SNEGSKA (reference sequence). Trimming left V 6 bases short and J 4 bases short, with 19 bases between. This CDR3 contains 15 residues. CDR3 coding DNA: TGCAGTGCCCAGGGGCCGGGACGCGGTAATCAGCCCCAGCATTTT. Protein sequence: CSAQGPGRGNQPQHF.